The 24 T cell receptor beta chains reported below all come from one sample, sequenced in a study of blood T cell repertoires in COVID-19. Profiled with immunoSEQ multiplex PCR; TCRdb holds only in-frame clones, not every one. This table holds around 310,000 clones, roughly 86% found once. The sequenced material came from PBMCs or T cells enriched from blood (not recorded which). The receptors originated from a woman in her twenties or thirties who had recovered from COVID-19.

This clone has only a few counts. The rearrangement links TRBV28 to TRBJ1-4, with TRBD1 as a possible D gene (6 bases). The CDR3 is 16 amino acids. Deletions cut 5 bases from V and 7 bases from J, with 20 bases between. Germline-derived CDR1 and CDR2 are MDHEN and SYDVKM. DNA of the CDR3: TGTGCCAGCAGTACTCCGTGGACAGCGGGGAGTGAAAAACTGTTTTTT. Translation gives CASSTPWTAGSEKLFF.

CDR3 region: CASSRRSSGSSYNEQFF. DNA for the CDR3: TGTGCCAGCAGCCGCCGATCTAGCGGGAGTTCCTACAATGAGCAGTTCTTC. The chain recombines TRBV3-1 (or the pseudogene TRBV3-2) with TRBJ2-1; TRBD2 agrees at 10 bases. Losses at the gene ends were 4 bases for V and 1 base for J; bases not matched to a gene: 7. This CDR3 contains 17 residues. Germline V gives CDR1 LGHDT, CDR2 YNNKEL (reference sequence).

This chain joins TRBV18 and TRBJ2-5; 9 bases align to TRBD1. Germline V gene data show CDR1 as KGHSH and CDR2 as LQKENI. The V and J ends lost 1 base and 5 bases, in that order; junction bases with no gene match: 8. This CDR3 has 16 residues. Here the CDR3 reads CASSPRTGVAGETQYF. In DNA, the CDR3 is TGTGCCAGCTCACCACGGACAGGGGTGGCGGGGGAGACCCAGTACTTC.

The chain combines TRBV19 with TRBJ2-7, with D perhaps matching TRBD1 (5 bases). The V and J ends lost 3 bases and 2 bases respectively, with 14 bases between them. Germline CDR1 is LNHDA and CDR2 is SQIVND (reference sequence). The length of the CDR3 is 15 residues. CDR3 in DNA: TGTGCCAGTAGTATCGGACACCAGGGAACCTACGAGCAGTACTTC. It codes for CASSIGHQGTYEQYF.

The CDR3 protein is CASTTSGTGLYEQYF. DNA of the CDR3: TGTGCCAGTACCACATCCGGGACAGGGCTCTACGAGCAGTACTTC. The chain joins TRBV19 to TRBJ2-7; 9 bases map to TRBD1. Germline CDR1 is LNHDA and CDR2 is SQIVND (reference sequence). The CDR3 runs to 15 residues. The J segment lost 3 bases and the V segment lost 7 bases, leaving 10 bases of the junction unmatched. Full variable domain (remainder filled in from reference TRBV19 and TRBJ2-7): DGGITQSPKYLFRKEGQNVTLSCEQNLNHDAMYWYRQDPGQGLRLIYYSQIVNDFQKGDIAEGYSVSREKKESFPLTVTSAQKNPTAFYLCASTTSGTGLYEQYFGPGTRLTVT.

The V and J genes are TRBV29-1 and TRBJ2-7; 8 bases fit TRBD1. The CDR3 totals 12 residues. CDR1 is SQVTM and CDR2 is ANQGSEA in the germline V gene. Germline trimming cut 3 bases from V and 4 bases from J; bases unmatched to any gene: 2. The chain's CDR3 is CSVERQGYEQYF. The CDR3 nucleotides read TGCAGCGTTGAGCGACAGGGGTACGAGCAGTACTTC.

The chain is built from TRBV4-1 and TRBJ1-2; D ambiguous. V was cut by 0 bases and J by 7 bases, with 18 bases left in between. Germline lookup yields CDR1 MGHRA and CDR2 YSYEKL. CDR3 length equals 16 residues. CDR3 protein: CASSQEGSFPEGGYTF. Here the CDR3 DNA reads TGCGCCAGCAGCCAAGAGGGGAGTTTTCCGGAGGGTGGCTACACCTTC.

The V and J genes are TRBV28 and TRBJ2-1; tentative D call: TRBD1 (5 bases). The ends were cut back, 5 bases at V and 5 bases at J, with 25 bases in the middle. Germline lookup yields CDR1 MDHEN and CDR2 SYDVKM. The CDR3 has 18 amino acids. The CDR3 sequence: CASSPRGSLVLIDNEQFF. The CDR3 nucleotides are TGTGCCAGCAGTCCAAGGGGTTCTCTAGTTCTAATCGACAATGAGCAGTTCTTC.

V gene TRBV5-4 combines with J gene TRBJ2-1, with TRBD2 as a possible D gene (5 bases). The germline V and J ends were trimmed by 2 bases and 7 bases, with 16 bases remaining between them. This CDR3 has 15 amino acids. Germline V gene sequence: CDR1 SGHNT, CDR2 YYREEE (reference sequence). The CDR3: CASSLLAKGENEQFF. In nucleotides, the CDR3 is TGTGCCAGCAGCTTATTAGCAAAGGGAGAAAATGAGCAGTTCTTC. Complete variable domain (other parts from reference TRBV5-4 and TRBJ2-1): ETGVTQSPTHLIKTRGQQVTLRCSSQSGHNTVSWYQQALGQGPQFIFQYYREEENGRGNFPPRFSGLQFPNYSSELNVNALELDDSALYLCASSLLAKGENEQFFGPGTRLTVL.

This chain uses TRBV29-1 with TRBJ1-2; a weak D match, TRBD1 (6 bases). The V gene's germline CDR1 is SQVTM and CDR2 ANQGSEA. CDR3 length: 16 residues. V lost 4 bases and J lost 5, with 23 bases in between. The CDR3 bases are TGCAGCGTTGTAGAGGACAGACCCGCGAACAATTATGGCTACACCTTC. Protein: CSVVEDRPANNYGYTF.

CDR3 in DNA: TGTGCCAGCAGTGAACAGCAGGGGATGATTCAGCCCCAGCATTTT. The encoded protein is CASSEQQGMIQPQHF. The chain uses TRBV2 and TRBJ1-5; D possibly corresponds to TRBD1 (6 bases). Trimming took 2 bases from V and 6 from J, leaving 14 bases between them. The CDR3 loop spans 15 amino acids. Germline lookup yields CDR1 SNHLY and CDR2 FYNNEI.

This clone was counted once. The chain uses TRBV7-2 and TRBJ2-4; 7 positions agree with TRBD1. This CDR3 comprises 15 residues. Germline-derived CDR1 and CDR2 are SGHTA and FQGNSA. The V and J ends lost 6 bases and 0 bases, in that order; junction bases with no gene match: 5. CDR3 residues: CASRPPGGAKNIQYF. The CDR3 DNA reads TGTGCCAGCAGGCCACCAGGGGGAGCCAAAAACATTCAGTACTTC.

V usage is TRBV5-1 and J usage is TRBJ1-1; 8 bases fit TRBD1. Trimming took 0 bases from V and 5 from J; bases not matched to a gene: 6. The CDR3 covers 15 residues. Germline V gene lookup returns CDR1 SGHRS and CDR2 YFSETQ. CDR3: CASSLARGPGTEAFF. The CDR3 DNA reads as TGCGCCAGCAGCTTGGCCAGGGGGCCGGGGACTGAAGCTTTCTTT.

The rearrangement joins TRBV24-1 to TRBJ2-1; D might be TRBD2 (6 bases). Trimming took 3 bases from V and 4 from J, leaving 9 bases between them. The CDR3 loop spans 14 amino acids. Germline V gene sequence: CDR1 KGHDR, CDR2 SFDVKD. The CDR3 loop reads CATSDGSGYNEQFF. CDR3 in DNA: TGTGCCACCAGTGATGGTAGCGGTTACAATGAGCAGTTCTTC.

The chain joins TRBV7-9 to TRBJ1-5; no definite D call. The CDR3 loop spans 12 amino acids. The V gene's germline CDR1 is SEHNR and CDR2 FQNEAQ (reference sequence). Trimming removed 1 base at V and 7 bases at J, with 5 bases between. The CDR3 loop is CASSLDFQPQHF. CDR3 coding DNA: TGTGCCAGCAGCTTAGACTTCCAGCCCCAGCATTTT.

The V gene is TRBV28, the J gene TRBJ2-1; D is possibly TRBD2 (7 bases). This CDR3 is built from 16 residues. Germline V gives CDR1 MDHEN, CDR2 SYDVKM. V was pared by 3 bases and J by 5 bases, with 17 bases between. The CDR3 DNA is TGTGCCAGCAGTTTTAGGGGGGAGGGGGTACACAATGAGCAGTTCTTC. This gives the protein CASSFRGEGVHNEQFF.

The chain links TRBV27 to TRBJ2-1; 9 positions agree with TRBD2. Germline CDR1 is MNHEY and CDR2 is SMNVEV (reference sequence). This CDR3 has 16 residues. V shed 3 bases, J shed 8 bases, and the junction held 11 bases outside the gene matches. CDR3 residues: CASSFPNAGGPHEQFF. The CDR3 DNA follows: TGTGCCAGCAGTTTCCCTAATGCGGGAGGGCCCCATGAGCAGTTCTTC.

This chain connects TRBV5-6 to TRBJ2-5; D may be TRBD1 (5 bases). V was pared by 7 bases and J by 1 base, with 17 bases between. Germline V gene data show CDR1 as SGHDT and CDR2 as YYEEEE. The CDR3 length is 15 residues. In DNA, the CDR3 is TGTGCCAGCCATTATCGGACAACACTCCAAGAGACCCAGTACTTC. Its translation is CASHYRTTLQETQYF.

V and J are TRBV3-1 (or the pseudogene TRBV3-2) and TRBJ2-1; the match to TRBD2 covers 9 bases. J gave up 6 bases and V 3 bases, and 3 bases lay outside the gene matches. The germline CDR1 and CDR2 sequences are LGHDT and YNNKEL (reference sequence). This CDR3 comprises 14 residues. As DNA, the CDR3 is TGTGCCAGCAGCCAGGGCGGGAGGGCCAATGAGCAGTTCTTC. Residues: CASSQGGRANEQFF.

The chain joins TRBV27 to TRBJ2-7; the match to TRBD2 covers 7 bases. The V segment lost 2 bases and the J segment 5 bases; nucleotides outside the gene matches: 12. From germline, CDR1 is MNHEY and CDR2 SMNVEV (reference sequence). The CDR3 extends over 16 amino acids. The CDR3 coding sequence is TGTGCCAGCAGTTTAGGGGGATGGCGGGAGTTCCACGAGCAGTACTTC. This codes for CASSLGGWREFHEQYF.

This chain joins TRBV4-2 and TRBJ2-2; TRBD2 agrees at 15 bases. The CDR3 runs to 20 residues. V was clipped by 4 bases and J by 4 bases; unmatched bases: 13. Germline V lookup: CDR1 LGHNA, CDR2 YNFKEQ. The CDR3 nucleotides read TGTGCCAGCAGCCTATTCCTACCGGGACTAGCGGGAGGTACCACCGGGGAGCTGTTTTTT. It translates to CASSLFLPGLAGGTTGELFF.

The chain combines TRBV5-4 with TRBJ2-1, with 9 bases identical to TRBD2. CDR1 is SGHNT and CDR2 is YYREEE in the germline V gene (reference sequence). V lost 5 bases to trimming and J lost 0 bases; unmatched junction nucleotides: 9. CDR3 size: 17 residues. The CDR3 nucleotides are TGTGCCAGCAGGCCCGGACTAGCGCGCAACTCCTACAATGAGCAGTTCTTC. It is translated as CASRPGLARNSYNEQFF.

This chain joins TRBV27 and TRBJ1-5; D call uncertain. This CDR3 comprises 15 residues. Germline V gives CDR1 MNHEY, CDR2 SMNVEV (reference sequence). V was shortened by 1 base and J by 2 bases, with 9 bases between the two germline ends. As DNA, the CDR3 is TGTGCCAGCAGTTTATGGGCCGGGGGCAATCAGCCCCAGCATTTT. Protein product: CASSLWAGGNQPQHF.

The rearrangement joins TRBV7-2 to TRBJ2-7; 8 bases line up with TRBD2. V was pared by 5 bases and J by 2 bases, with 5 bases of the junction left unmatched. The CDR3 spans 14 residues. Germline V gene sequence: CDR1 SGHTA, CDR2 FQGNSA. CDR3 nucleotide sequence: TGTGCCAGCAGCCTAACGACTAGCGCCTACGAGCAGTACTTC. It yields the protein CASSLTTSAYEQYF.